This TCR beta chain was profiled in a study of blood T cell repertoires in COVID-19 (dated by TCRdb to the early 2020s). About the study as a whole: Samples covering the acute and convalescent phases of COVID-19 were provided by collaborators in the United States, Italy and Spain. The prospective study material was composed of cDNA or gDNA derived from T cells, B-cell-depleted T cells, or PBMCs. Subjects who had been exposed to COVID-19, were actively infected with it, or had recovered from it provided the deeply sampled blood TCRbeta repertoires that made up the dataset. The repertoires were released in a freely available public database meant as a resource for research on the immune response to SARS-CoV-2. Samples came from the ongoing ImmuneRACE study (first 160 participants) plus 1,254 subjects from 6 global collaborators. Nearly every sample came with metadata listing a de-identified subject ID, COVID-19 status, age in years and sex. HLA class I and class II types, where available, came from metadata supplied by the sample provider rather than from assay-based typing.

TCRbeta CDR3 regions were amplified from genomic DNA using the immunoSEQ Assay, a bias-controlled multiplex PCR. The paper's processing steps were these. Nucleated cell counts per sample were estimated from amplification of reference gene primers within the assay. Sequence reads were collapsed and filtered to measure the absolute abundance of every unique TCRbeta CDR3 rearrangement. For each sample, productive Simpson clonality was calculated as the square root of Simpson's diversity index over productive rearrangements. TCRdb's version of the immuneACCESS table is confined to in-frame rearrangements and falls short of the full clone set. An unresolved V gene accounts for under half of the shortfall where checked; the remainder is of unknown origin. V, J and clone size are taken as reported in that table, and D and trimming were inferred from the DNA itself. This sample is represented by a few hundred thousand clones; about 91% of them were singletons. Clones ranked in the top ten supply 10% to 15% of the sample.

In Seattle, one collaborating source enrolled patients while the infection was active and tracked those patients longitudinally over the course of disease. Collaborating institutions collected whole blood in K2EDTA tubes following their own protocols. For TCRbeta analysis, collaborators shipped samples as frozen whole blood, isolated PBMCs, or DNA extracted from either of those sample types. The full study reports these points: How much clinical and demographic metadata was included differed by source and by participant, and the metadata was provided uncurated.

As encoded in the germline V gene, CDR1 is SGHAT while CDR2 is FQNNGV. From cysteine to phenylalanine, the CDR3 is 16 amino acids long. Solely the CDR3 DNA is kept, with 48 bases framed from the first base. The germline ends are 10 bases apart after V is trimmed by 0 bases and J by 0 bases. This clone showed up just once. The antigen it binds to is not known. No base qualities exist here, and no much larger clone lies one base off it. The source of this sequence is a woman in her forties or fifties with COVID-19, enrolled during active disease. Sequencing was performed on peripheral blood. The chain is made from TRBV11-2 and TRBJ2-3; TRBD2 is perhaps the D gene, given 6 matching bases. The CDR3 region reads CASSLDLLASTDTQYF. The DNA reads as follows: TGTGCCAGCAGCTTAGACCTACTAGCTAGCACAGATACGCAGTATTTT.